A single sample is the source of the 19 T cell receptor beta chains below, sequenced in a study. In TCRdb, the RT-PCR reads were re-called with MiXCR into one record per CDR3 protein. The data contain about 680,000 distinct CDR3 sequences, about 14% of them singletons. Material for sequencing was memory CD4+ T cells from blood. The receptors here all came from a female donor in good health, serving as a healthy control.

The chain's CDR3 is CASSLDPRGIEAFF. CDR3 sequence (DNA): TGCGCCAGCAGCTTGGACCCAAGGGGGATTGAAGCTTTCTTT. The chain has TRBV5-1 and TRBJ1-1; TRBD1 is a possible D gene (6 bases). The V gene's germline CDR1 is SGHRS and CDR2 YFSETQ. V was pared by 0 bases and J by 7 bases, with 13 bases between. The CDR3 contains 14 residues. Drawing the rest from reference TRBV5-1 and TRBJ1-1, the complete variable domain is KAGVTQTPRYLIKTRGQQVTLSCSPISGHRSVSWYQQTPGQGLQFLFEYFSETQRNKGNFPGRFSGRQFSNSRSEMNVSTLELGDSALYLCASSLDPRGIEAFFGQGTRLTVV.

The CDR3 loop reads CASTTRLAGGEQYF. The CDR3 DNA sequence: TGTGCCAGCACCACTCGACTAGCGGGAGGCGAGCAGTACTTC. The chain combines TRBV11-2 with TRBJ2-7; 13 nucleotides align to TRBD2. The V gene's germline CDR1 is SGHAT and CDR2 FQNNGV. This CDR3 has 14 amino acids. V lost 7 bases to trimming and J lost 6 bases; unmatched junction nucleotides: 6. Based on the CDR3 plus reference TRBV11-2 and TRBJ2-7, the full variable domain is EAGVAQSPRYKIIEKRQSVAFWCNPISGHATLYWYQQILGQGPKLLIQFQNNGVVDDSQLPKDRFSAERLKGVDSTLKIQPAKLEDSAVYLCASTTRLAGGEQYFGPGTRLTVT.

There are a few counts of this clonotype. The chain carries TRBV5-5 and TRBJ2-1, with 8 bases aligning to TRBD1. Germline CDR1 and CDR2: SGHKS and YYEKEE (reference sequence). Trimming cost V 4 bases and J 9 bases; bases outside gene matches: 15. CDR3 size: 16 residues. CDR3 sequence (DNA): TGTGCCAGCAGCCCGGGGGACCGGGACAGGTGGGGTGAGCAGTTCTTC. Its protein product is CASSPGDRDRWGEQFF. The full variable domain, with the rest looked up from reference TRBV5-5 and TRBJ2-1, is DAGVTQSPTHLIKTRGQQVTLRCSPISGHKSVSWYQQVLGQGPQFIFQYYEKEERGRGNFPDRFSARQFPNYSSELNVNALLLGDSALYLCASSPGDRDRWGEQFFGPGTRLTVL.

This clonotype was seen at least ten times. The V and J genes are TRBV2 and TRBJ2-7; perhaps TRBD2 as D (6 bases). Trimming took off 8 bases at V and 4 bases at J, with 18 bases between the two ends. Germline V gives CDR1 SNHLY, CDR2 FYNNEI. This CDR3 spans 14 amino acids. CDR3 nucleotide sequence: TGTGCCAGCGGGGACTCCCCAGATGGGTACGAGCAGTACTTC. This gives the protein CASGDSPDGYEQYF.

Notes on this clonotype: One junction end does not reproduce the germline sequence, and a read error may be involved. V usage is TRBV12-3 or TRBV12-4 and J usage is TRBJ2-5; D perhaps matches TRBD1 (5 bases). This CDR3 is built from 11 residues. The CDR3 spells CASSLSGRVSF. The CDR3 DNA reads TGTGCCAGCAGTTTATCGGGCAGGGTTTCCTTC.

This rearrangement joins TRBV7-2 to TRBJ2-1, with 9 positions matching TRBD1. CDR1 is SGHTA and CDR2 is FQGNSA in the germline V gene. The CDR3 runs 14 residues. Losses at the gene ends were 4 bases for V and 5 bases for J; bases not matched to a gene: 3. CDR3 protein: CASSSQGAHNEQFF. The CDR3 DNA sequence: TGTGCCAGCAGCTCACAGGGGGCCCACAATGAGCAGTTCTTC.

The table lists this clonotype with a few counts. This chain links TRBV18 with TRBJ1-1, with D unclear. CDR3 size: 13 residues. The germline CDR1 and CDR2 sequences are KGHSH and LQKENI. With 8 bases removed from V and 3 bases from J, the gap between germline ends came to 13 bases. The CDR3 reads CASGGRADTEAFF. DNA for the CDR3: TGTGCCAGCGGTGGGAGGGCGGACACTGAAGCTTTCTTT. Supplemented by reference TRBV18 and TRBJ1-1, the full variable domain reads NAGVMQNPRHLVRRRGQEARLRCSPMKGHSHVYWYRQLPEEGLKFMVYLQKENIIDESGMPKERFSAEFPKEGPSILRIQQVVRGDSAAYFCASGGRADTEAFFGQGTRLTVV.

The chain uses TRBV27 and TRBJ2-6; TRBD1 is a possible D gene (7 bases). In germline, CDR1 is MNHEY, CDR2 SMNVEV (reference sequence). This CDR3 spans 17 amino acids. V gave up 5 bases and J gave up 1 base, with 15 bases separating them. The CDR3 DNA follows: TGTGCCAGCAGTGTCAGGGGGGAGAATTCTGGGGCCAACGTCCTGACTTTC. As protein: CASSVRGENSGANVLTF.

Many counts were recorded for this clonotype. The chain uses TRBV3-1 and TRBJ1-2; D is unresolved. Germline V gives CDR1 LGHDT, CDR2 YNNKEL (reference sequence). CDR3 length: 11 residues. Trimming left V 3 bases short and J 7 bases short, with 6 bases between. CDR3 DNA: TGTGCCAGCAGCCAGCTTGCTGGCTACACCTTC. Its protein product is CASSQLAGYTF.

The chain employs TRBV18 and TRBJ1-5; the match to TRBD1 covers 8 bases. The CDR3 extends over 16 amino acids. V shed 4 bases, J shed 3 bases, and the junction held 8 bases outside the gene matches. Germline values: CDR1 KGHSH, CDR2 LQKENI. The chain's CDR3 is CASSLTAGGSNQPQHF. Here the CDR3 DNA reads TGTGCCAGCTCACTCACAGCAGGGGGCTCCAATCAGCCCCAGCATTTT.

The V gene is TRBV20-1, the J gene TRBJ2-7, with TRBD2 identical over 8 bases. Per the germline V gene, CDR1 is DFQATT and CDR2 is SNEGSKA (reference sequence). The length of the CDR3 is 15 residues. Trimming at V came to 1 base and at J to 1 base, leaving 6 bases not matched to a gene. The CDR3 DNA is TGCAGTGCTAGAGCCCCCGGGACTAGATCCTACGAGCAGTACTTC. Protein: CSARAPGTRSYEQYF.

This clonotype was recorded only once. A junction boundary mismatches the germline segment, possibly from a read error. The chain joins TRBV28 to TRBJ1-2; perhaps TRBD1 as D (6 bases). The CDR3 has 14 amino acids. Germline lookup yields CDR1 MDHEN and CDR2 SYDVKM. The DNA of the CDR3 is TGTGCCAGCAGCCTGGGGGCAGTTACCTATCGCTACACCTTC. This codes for CASSLGAVTYRYTF.

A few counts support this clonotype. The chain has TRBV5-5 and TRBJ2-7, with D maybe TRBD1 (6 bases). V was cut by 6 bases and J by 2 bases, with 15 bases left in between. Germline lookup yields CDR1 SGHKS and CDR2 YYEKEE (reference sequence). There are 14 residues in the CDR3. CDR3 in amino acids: CASNNRDTTYEQYF. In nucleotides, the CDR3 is TGTGCCAGCAATAACCGGGACACGACCTACGAGCAGTACTTC. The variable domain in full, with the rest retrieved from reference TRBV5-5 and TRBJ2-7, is DAGVTQSPTHLIKTRGQQVTLRCSPISGHKSVSWYQQVLGQGPQFIFQYYEKEERGRGNFPDRFSARQFPNYSSELNVNALLLGDSALYLCASNNRDTTYEQYFGPGTRLTVT.

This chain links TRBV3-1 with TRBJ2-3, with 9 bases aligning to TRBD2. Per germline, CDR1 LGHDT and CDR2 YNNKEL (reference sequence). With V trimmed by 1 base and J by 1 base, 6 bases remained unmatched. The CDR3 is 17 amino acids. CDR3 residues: CASSQGAGGVGTDTQYF. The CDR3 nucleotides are TGTGCCAGCAGCCAAGGGGCGGGGGGGGTAGGCACAGATACGCAGTATTTT.

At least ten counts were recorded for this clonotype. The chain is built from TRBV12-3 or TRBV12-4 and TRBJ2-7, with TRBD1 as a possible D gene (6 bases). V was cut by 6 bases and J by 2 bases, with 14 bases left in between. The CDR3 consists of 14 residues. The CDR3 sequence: CASSPTRTAYEQYF. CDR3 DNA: TGTGCCAGCAGCCCCACTCGGACAGCCTACGAGCAGTACTTC.

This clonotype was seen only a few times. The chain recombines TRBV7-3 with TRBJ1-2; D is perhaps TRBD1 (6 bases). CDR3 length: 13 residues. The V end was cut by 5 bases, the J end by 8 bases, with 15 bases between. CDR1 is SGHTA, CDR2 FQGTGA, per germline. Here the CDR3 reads CASSHRTVIGYTF. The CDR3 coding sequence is TGTGCCAGCAGCCATCGGACAGTTATAGGCTACACCTTC. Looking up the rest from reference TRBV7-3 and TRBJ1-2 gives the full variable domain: GAGVSQTPSNKVTEKGKYVELRCDPISGHTALYWYRQSLGQGPEFLIYFQGTGAADDSGLPNDRFFAVRPEGSVSTLKIQRTERGDSAVYLCASSHRTVIGYTFGSGTRLTVV.

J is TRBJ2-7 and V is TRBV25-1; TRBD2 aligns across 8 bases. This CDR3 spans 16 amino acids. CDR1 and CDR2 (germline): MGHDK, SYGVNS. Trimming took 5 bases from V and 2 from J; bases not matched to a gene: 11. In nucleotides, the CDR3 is TGTGCCAGCAGTAGGTCGGCGGGAGGCCCGGCCTACGAGCAGTACTTC. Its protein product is CASSRSAGGPAYEQYF.

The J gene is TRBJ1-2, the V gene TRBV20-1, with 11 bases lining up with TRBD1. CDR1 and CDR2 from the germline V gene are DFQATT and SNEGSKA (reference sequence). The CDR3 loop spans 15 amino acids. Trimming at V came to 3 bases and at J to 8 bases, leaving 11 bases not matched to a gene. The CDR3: CSAREPGTGGHGYTF. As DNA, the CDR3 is TGCAGTGCTAGGGAACCCGGGACAGGGGGGCACGGCTACACCTTC.

In DNA form, the CDR3 reads TGTGCCAGCAGCCCGTGGCAGGTCGCCTACAATGAGCAGTTCTTC. Protein product: CASSPWQVAYNEQFF. V usage is TRBV5-6 and J usage is TRBJ2-1; D call uncertain. The CDR3 has 15 amino acids. V lost 4 bases and J lost 2, with 13 bases in between. Germline V gives CDR1 SGHDT, CDR2 YYEEEE.